These T cell receptor beta chains were read from a single sample in a study of T cells in tuberculosis. Profiling relied on immunoSEQ multiplex PCR, and the TCRdb table lists in-frame clones only, not all of them. The table has over 25,000 clones, about 91% seen once. The sample in question was PBMCs, obtained at tuberculosis diagnosis. Every receptor here comes from an adult with tuberculosis. CDR3s include the opening cysteine and the closing phenylalanine or tryptophan. The D gene is left open where the match is weak. Clone size is not always given. Where it is, it says once, few, many or a class for expanded clones.

J gene	V gene	clone size	D gene	CDR3 protein	CDR3 DNA
TRBJ2-1	TRBV30	once	.	CAWSVSGFDEQFF	TGTGCCTGGAGTGTTTCGGGGTTCGATGAGCAGTTCTTC
TRBJ1-1	TRBV2	.	.	CASSVFNTEAFF	TGTGCCAGCAGTGTCTTTAACACTGAAGCTTTCTTT
TRBJ2-1	TRBV28	.	TRBD2	CAAINRTSGYNEQFF	TGTGCCGCCATTAATCGGACTAGCGGTTACAATGAGCAGTTCTTC
TRBJ2-7	TRBV5-1	.	TRBD2	CASRSGRDSYEQYF	TGCGCCAGCAGGTCCGGGAGGGACTCCTACGAGCAGTACTTC
TRBJ2-7	TRBV2	.	TRBD1	CASTRGRGRYEQYF	TGTGCCAGCACCCGCGGCAGGGGGCGCTACGAGCAGTACTTC
TRBJ1-3	TRBV28	.	.	CASSLLQGHTIYF	TGTGCCAGCAGTTTGTTACAGGGACACACCATATATTTT
TRBJ1-5	TRBV7-8	.	.	CASSLGNVPQHF	TGTGCCAGCAGCTTAGGTAATGTGCCCCAGCATTTT
TRBJ1-1	TRBV5-4	once	.	CASRAATNTEAFF	TGTGCCAGCAGAGCCGCCACGAACACTGAAGCTTTCTTT
TRBJ1-1	TRBV5-1	.	.	CASSQNGNRVNTEAFF	TGCGCCAGCAGCCAAAACGGCAACAGGGTGAACACTGAAGCTTTCTTT
TRBJ2-1	TRBV19	.	.	CASSPPPTDNEQFF	TGTGCCAGTAGTCCACCCCCCACTGACAATGAGCAGTTCTTC
TRBJ1-5	TRBV18	.	TRBD1	CASSRQGAQPQHF	TGTGCCAGCTCACGACAGGGGGCCCAGCCCCAGCATTTT
TRBJ2-2	TRBV13	.	.	CASSRRTGTGELFF	TGTGCCAGCAGCCGACGAACGGGCACCGGGGAGCTGTTTTTT
TRBJ2-2	TRBV7-9	.	.	CASSPVVALNTGELFF	TGTGCCAGCAGCCCCGTGGTAGCCCTGAACACCGGGGAGCTGTTTTTT
TRBJ2-3	TRBV5-1	few	.	CASSAPTATSTDTQYF	TGCGCCAGCAGCGCACCGACTGCCACTAGCACAGATACGCAGTATTTT
TRBJ2-7	TRBV28	once	TRBD1	CASSLRRDRGRWWDYEQYF	TGTGCCAGCAGTCTTAGACGGGACAGGGGACGGTGGTGGGACTACGAGCAGTACTTC
TRBJ2-7	TRBV11-2	.	.	CASSLTAAAYEQYF	TGTGCCAGCAGCTTAACGGCGGCCGCCTACGAGCAGTACTTC
TRBJ1-2	TRBV5-1	.	TRBD1	CASSLETGEWNGYTF	TGCGCCAGCAGCTTGGAGACAGGGGAATGGAATGGCTACACCTTC
TRBJ2-3	TRBV11-1	.	.	CASSTQGGTRATDTQYF	TGTGCCAGCAGCACCCAGGGGGGCACCAGAGCCACAGATACGCAGTATTTT
TRBJ2-3	TRBV13	.	TRBD1	CASSGTGGNGETQYF	TGTGCCAGCAGCGGGACAGGGGGCAACGGGGAGACGCAGTATTTT
TRBJ2-1	TRBV19	.	TRBD2	CASMAGTSYNEQFF	TGTGCCAGTATGGCCGGGACTAGCTACAATGAGCAGTTCTTC
TRBJ2-7	TRBV7-3	.	.	CASSSSHDRPFEQYF	TGTGCCAGCAGCTCAAGTCATGACAGGCCCTTCGAGCAGTACTTC
TRBJ2-4	TRBV6-6	.	.	CASSYSPGSTKNIQYF	TGTGCCAGCAGTTACTCCCCCGGTTCTACCAAAAACATTCAGTACTTC
TRBJ1-5	TRBV4-1	.	.	CASSHSRLRGNQPQHF	TGCGCCAGCAGCCACAGCCGACTAAGGGGCAATCAGCCCCAGCATTTT
TRBJ2-7	TRBV5-1	.	TRBD2	CASSLPYAGVDEQYF	TGCGCCAGCAGCCTCCCTTACGCGGGAGTCGACGAGCAGTACTTC
TRBJ2-2	TRBV19	.	.	CAVRGDTGELFF	TGTGCCGTCAGGGGGGACACCGGGGAGCTGTTTTTT
TRBJ1-4	TRBV7-2	.	TRBD1	CASREDRGGEKLFF	TGTGCCAGCAGGGAGGACAGGGGTGGGGAAAAACTGTTTTTT
TRBJ1-3	TRBV5-4	.	.	CASSLAPGSGNTIYF	TGTGCCAGCAGCTTGGCCCCGGGATCCGGAAACACCATATATTTT
TRBJ2-1	TRBV27	.	TRBD2	CASSIGTSLHEQFF	TGTGCCAGCAGCATAGGGACTAGCCTCCATGAGCAGTTCTTC
TRBJ1-4	TRBV2	.	.	CASSEGRAGEKLFF	TGTGCCAGCAGTGAGGGCAGGGCAGGGGAAAAACTGTTTTTT
TRBJ2-1	TRBV2	.	.	CASSGAGDNPYNEQFF	TGTGCCAGCAGTGGGGCTGGGGACAACCCATACAATGAGCAGTTCTTC
TRBJ1-1	TRBV19	.	TRBD1	CASSVPGQLNTEAFF	TGTGCCAGTAGTGTACCGGGACAGTTAAACACTGAAGCTTTCTTT
TRBJ2-7	TRBV5-1	.	.	CASSLENEGAETYEQYF	TGCGCCAGCAGCTTGGAAAATGAGGGAGCGGAGACCTACGAGCAGTACTTC
TRBJ2-3	TRBV7-6	.	TRBD2	CASSSSAGGFTDTQYF	TGTGCCAGCAGCTCCTCAGCGGGGGGTTTCACAGATACGCAGTATTTT
TRBJ2-2	TRBV7-3	.	.	CASSSRDKVTGELFF	TGTGCCAGCAGCAGCCGGGACAAGGTCACCGGGGAGCTGTTTTTT
TRBJ1-3	TRBV5-6	.	.	CASSTAGAGNTIYF	TGTGCCAGCAGCACTGCGGGGGCTGGAAACACCATATATTTT
TRBJ1-6	TRBV19	.	TRBD1	CASIGQGDNSPLHF	TGTGCCAGTATAGGACAGGGTGATAATTCACCCCTCCACTTT
TRBJ2-1	TRBV11-2	.	TRBD1	CASSSGQGSYNEQFF	TGTGCCAGCAGCTCGGGACAGGGGTCCTACAATGAGCAGTTCTTC
TRBJ1-5	TRBV27	.	TRBD1	CASSPGGGNQPQHF	TGTGCCAGCAGTCCAGGGGGCGGCAATCAGCCCCAGCATTTT
TRBJ1-2	TRBV18	.	.	CASSQQTAPNYGYTF	TGTGCCAGCTCACAGCAGACAGCCCCCAACTATGGCTACACCTTC
TRBJ1-1	TRBV4-1	once	.	CASSPGQPNTEAFF	TGCGCCAGCAGCCCTGGACAGCCGAACACTGAAGCTTTCTTT